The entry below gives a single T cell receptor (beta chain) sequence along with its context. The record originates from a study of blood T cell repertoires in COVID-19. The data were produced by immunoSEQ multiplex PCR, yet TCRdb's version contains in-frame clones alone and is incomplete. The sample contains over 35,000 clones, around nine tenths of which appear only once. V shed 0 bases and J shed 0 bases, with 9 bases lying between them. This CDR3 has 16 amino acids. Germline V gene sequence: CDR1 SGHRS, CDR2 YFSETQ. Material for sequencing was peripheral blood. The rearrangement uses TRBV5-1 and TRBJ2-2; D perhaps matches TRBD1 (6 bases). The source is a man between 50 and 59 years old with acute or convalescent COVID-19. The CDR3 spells CASSLEGHANTGELFF. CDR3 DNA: TGCGCCAGCAGCTTGGAGGGACACGCGAACACCGGGGAGCTGTTTTTT. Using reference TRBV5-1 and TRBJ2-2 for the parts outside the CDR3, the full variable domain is KAGVTQTPRYLIKTRGQQVTLSCSPISGHRSVSWYQQTPGQGLQFLFEYFSETQRNKGNFPGRFSGRQFSNSRSEMNVSTLELGDSALYLCASSLEGHANTGELFFGEGSRLTVL.